This TCR beta chain was observed in a study of shared clonotypes between healthy human individuals. Study results and limitations: Generation probabilities were higher for clonotypes shared across all four sorted-subset donors than for unshared ones.

A note on this clone: Its antigen is currently unknown.

TCRdb's table, derived via immunoSEQ multiplex PCR, lists solely in-frame clones and lacks some. The table has about 2.2 million clones, approximately 94% seen once. Naive CD8 cells lacked CD45RO, underwent positive selection for CCR7 and left out terminally differentiated effector memory CD45RA+ cells. The CDR3 contains 14 residues. The germline V gene encodes CDR1 SGHRS and CDR2 YFSETQ. The V and J ends lost 0 bases and 3 bases respectively, with 10 bases between them. The V call is TRBV5-1, the J call TRBJ2-7; the D gene is possibly TRBD2 (6 bases). The sequenced sample was naive CD8+ T cells from PBMCs. This sequence originates from a man younger than 30 in good health. Some clones in this sample may be carry-over from other donors' samples. CDR3 residues: CASSLDGGGYEQYF. In nucleotides, the CDR3 is TGCGCCAGCAGCTTGGACGGGGGAGGCTACGAGCAGTACTTC.